This TCR beta chain came from a study of cytomegalovirus exposure and HLA in healthy donors. The study, taken as a whole, reports: As confirmed in vitro, a few CMV-associated chains were specific for CMV antigens.

Profiling relied on immunoSEQ multiplex PCR, and the TCRdb table lists in-frame clones only, not all of them. The sample records more than 100,000 clones, over 75% being singletons. To note about this clone: No antigen is known for it.

This CDR3 comprises 14 residues. Unmatched junction bases numbered 7, after V lost 8 bases and J lost 4 bases. Germline V lookup: CDR1 SGHDT, CDR2 YYEEEE. The specimen sequenced was PBMCs. The chain combines TRBV5-6 with TRBJ2-1; 9 nucleotides match TRBD2. The clonotype was recovered from a woman aged 18-30 years in good health and CMV-seropositive. CDR3 residues: CASLAGPSYNEQFF. In nucleotides, the CDR3 is TGTGCCAGTCTAGCGGGGCCTTCATACAATGAGCAGTTCTTC.